A single sample is the source of the 9 T cell receptor beta chains below, sequenced in a study of neurological immune-mediated disorders. TCRdb recomputed calls from the 5' RACE reads with MiXCR, one row per CDR3 protein. The repertoire holds 42,000 or so distinct CDR3 sequences, roughly 2.5% seen once, with roughly 12% in the top ten. Sequencing was performed on PBMCs. The receptor set was obtained from a man younger than 45 with multiple sclerosis.

This clonotype was observed many times. The chain is built from TRBV7-6 and TRBJ1-2, with D maybe TRBD1 (5 bases). The V end was cut by 6 bases, the J end by 3 bases, with 11 bases between. Germline V CDR1 and CDR2: SGHVS, FNYEAQ. The CDR3 consists of 13 residues. CDR3 DNA sequence: TGTGCCAGCAGTTTCCAGGGTGACTATGGCTACACCTTC. Its translation: CASSFQGDYGYTF. Together with reference TRBV7-6 and TRBJ1-2, the CDR3 gives the full variable domain: GAGVSQSPRYKVTKRGQDVALRCDPISGHVSLYWYRQALGQGPEFLTYFNYEAQQDKSGLPNDRFSAERPEGSISTLTIQRTEQRDSAMYRCASSFQGDYGYTFGSGTRLTVV.

This clonotype was picked up many times. V gene TRBV15 combines with J gene TRBJ1-2; the D gene is possibly TRBD1 (5 bases). Germline loops: CDR1 LNHNV, CDR2 YYDKDF (reference sequence). The CDR3 consists of 16 residues. The germline V and J ends were trimmed by 0 bases and 0 bases, with 11 bases remaining between them. Here the CDR3 reads CATSREGVQANYGYTF. CDR3 coding DNA: TGTGCCACCAGCAGAGAGGGGGTTCAAGCTAACTATGGCTACACCTTC.

This clonotype was seen at least ten times. The chain links TRBV7-2 to TRBJ2-1, with 7 bases lining up with TRBD1. The CDR3 has 15 residues. The germline V gene encodes CDR1 SGHTA and CDR2 FQGNSA. The junction had 12 bases not matched to a gene; V was cut back by 4 bases and J by 9 bases. This CDR3 reads CASSSRGPTGIEQFF. CDR3 coding DNA: TGTGCCAGCAGCTCAAGAGGACCGACAGGGATTGAGCAGTTCTTC.

This clonotype was seen repeatedly, ten times or more. The V call is TRBV28, the J call TRBJ2-5; D possibly corresponds to TRBD2 (6 bases). This CDR3 is built from 12 residues. V dropped 6 bases and J dropped 5 bases, with 10 bases sitting between them. Looked up from germline, CDR1 is MDHEN and CDR2 is SYDVKM. CDR3 sequence reads: CASRGLGETQYF. The DNA of the CDR3 is TGTGCCAGCAGGGGACTCGGCGAGACCCAGTACTTC.

This clonotype was counted a few times. The rearrangement uses TRBV9 and TRBJ2-7; 8 bases are a match to TRBD2. V shed 0 bases, J shed 1 base, and the junction held 3 bases outside the gene matches. Germline loops: CDR1 SGDLS, CDR2 YYNGEE. The CDR3 runs to 15 residues. The CDR3 sequence: CASSVASGLSYEQYF. CDR3 in DNA: TGTGCCAGCAGCGTAGCTAGCGGGCTATCCTACGAGCAGTACTTC.

This clonotype has at least ten counts. This rearrangement joins TRBV7-6 to TRBJ1-5; D gene ambiguous. Between the trimmed V and J ends, which lost 5 bases and 0 bases, there was a span of 8 bases. This CDR3 spans 14 amino acids. The V gene's germline CDR1 is SGHVS and CDR2 FNYEAQ. The DNA of the CDR3 is TGTGCCAGCAGCCCCAGTAATAGCAATCAGCCCCAGCATTTT. This gives the protein CASSPSNSNQPQHF.

This clonotype appeared many times. This chain links TRBV28 with TRBJ2-7, with TRBD2 identical over 13 bases. The CDR3 spans 18 residues. J was trimmed by 4 bases and V by 6 bases; bases with no gene match: 15. Germline CDR1 and CDR2: MDHEN and SYDVKM. CDR3 DNA: TGTGCCAGCAGATCCGGACTAGCGGGAGCTTCCGTTGCGTACGAGCAGTACTTC. This encodes CASRSGLAGASVAYEQYF.

There are many counts of this clonotype. The rearrangement links TRBV5-1 to TRBJ2-1; D call uncertain. The CDR3 loop spans 15 amino acids. The V end was cut by 0 bases, the J end by 3 bases, with 10 bases between. Germline values: CDR1 SGHRS, CDR2 YFSETQ. The CDR3 bases are TGCGCCAGCAGCTTGGACCAGGCCCGCTACAATGAGCAGTTCTTC. Its protein is CASSLDQARYNEQFF.

The table lists this clonotype with many counts. V gene TRBV3-1 combines with J gene TRBJ2-7, with 7 bases lining up with TRBD2. The CDR3 runs to 14 residues. The V gene's germline CDR1 is LGHDT and CDR2 YNNKEL (reference sequence). Unmatched junction bases numbered 7, after V lost 2 bases and J lost 6 bases. CDR3 sequence reads: CASSQKRDGFEQYF. CDR3 bases: TGTGCCAGCAGCCAAAAGCGGGACGGCTTCGAGCAGTACTTC.